This is a list of T cell receptor beta chains from one sample in a study of blood T cell repertoires in COVID-19. Sequencing was performed with immunoSEQ multiplex PCR; in TCRdb, only in-frame clones are kept and a portion is missing. The table has roughly 250,000 clones, roughly 87% seen once. Sequenced input: peripheral blood. These receptors were obtained from a man aged 60-69 years who had recovered from COVID-19. Each CDR3 is given without its conserved first and last residue.

V: TRBV19; length: 17; CDR3: ASSIERLAGGPGYNEQF
V: TRBV20-1; length: 9; CDR3: SALSRVELF
V: TRBV2; length: 13; CDR3: ASSDRGSGSGELF
V: TRBV27; length: 11; CDR3: ASRLAGSDTQY
V: TRBV29-1; length: 10; CDR3: SSDTSSETQY
V: TRBV3-1/TRBV3-2; length: 13; CDR3: ASSQEARGWGGYT
V: TRBV4-1; length: 16; CDR3: ASSLRTSGGAGTDTQY
V: TRBV7-9; length: 15; CDR3: ASSLVGQGAYNSPLH
V: TRBV9; length: 10; CDR3: ASSPFSETQY
V: TRBV18; length: 11; CDR3: ASSPNRDQPQH
V: TRBV11-2; length: 14; CDR3: ASSLGRDRGLDTQY
V: TRBV7-9; length: 9; CDR3: ASSSRGAAF
V: TRBV18; length: 18; CDR3: ASSPYPRIGGGPSTDTQY
V: TRBV2; length: 11; CDR3: PISGGSTDTQY
V: TRBV6-5; length: 13; CDR3: ASSYGQGVNYGYT
V: TRBV5-1; length: 14; CDR3: ASSLAGGALGNEQF
V: TRBV6-6; length: 13; CDR3: ASTPGAGGNTEAF
V: TRBV24-1; length: 14; CDR3: ATSDRGTGSYNEQF
V: TRBV6-5; length: 11; CDR3: ASCTPGANVLT
V: TRBV27; length: 11; CDR3: ASSLSAPYEQY
V: TRBV5-8; length: 16; CDR3: ASSLYPPASSYNSPLH
V: TRBV5-1; length: 14; CDR3: ASSLVAGSNTGELF
V: TRBV12-5; length: 12; CDR3: ASGLRQGNTEAF
V: TRBV5-5; length: 13; CDR3: ASSLGTGGYYGYT
V: TRBV5-1; length: 15; CDR3: ASSLPTNEDTYNEQF
V: TRBV7-2; length: 15; CDR3: ASSTPPGTDSGNTIY
V: TRBV7-9; length: 13; CDR3: ASSPPGQGSQPQH